A selection of T cell receptor beta chains follows, all from one sample in a study of shared clonotypes between healthy human individuals. Profiled with immunoSEQ multiplex PCR; TCRdb holds only in-frame clones, not every one. Seen here are about 1.1 million clones, around 77% observed once, and the top ten hold 0.89%. Sequenced input: memory CD4+ T cells from PBMCs. The receptors were sampled from a man aged 18 to 29 in good health. Some clones in this sample may be carry-over from other donors' samples. CDR3s include the opening cysteine and the closing phenylalanine or tryptophan. Each record gives: clone size, V gene, J gene, CDR3 length, D gene, CDR3 protein, CDR3 DNA. D genes are given only for firm matches. Not every row has a clone size; where given, it reads once, few, many or a size class.

>NA|TRBV28|TRBJ2-7|14|NA
CASSLTGHLYEQYF
TGTGCCAGCAGTTTAACGGGACATCTCTACGAGCAGTACTTC
>NA|TRBV25-1|TRBJ2-2|17|NA
CASSESLGRAGLGELFF
TGTGCCAGCAGTGAGTCTCTGGGCAGGGCGGGACTCGGGGAGCTGTTTTTT
>NA|TRBV11-2|TRBJ2-1|14|NA
CASSLDLSYDEQFF
TGTGCCAGCAGCTTAGATCTAAGTTATGATGAGCAGTTCTTC
>NA|TRBV7-9|TRBJ2-7|14|TRBD2
CASSPTSGKYEQYF
TGTGCCAGCAGCCCGACTAGCGGAAAATACGAGCAGTACTTC
>once|TRBV11-2|TRBJ2-5|17|NA
CASSKGPGTFYTETQYF
TGTGCCAGCAGCAAGGGACCGGGAACCTTCTACACGGAGACCCAGTACTTC
>NA|TRBV5-5|TRBJ2-7|14|NA
CASSLDLGGIKQYF
TGTGCCAGCAGCTTGGATTTGGGGGGCATTAAGCAGTACTTC
>NA|TRBV27|TRBJ2-7|15|TRBD1
CASSFGQGKTYEQYF
TGTGCCAGCAGTTTCGGACAGGGCAAAACCTACGAGCAGTACTTC
>NA|TRBV5-5|TRBJ1-5|16|TRBD1
CASSSKGGTGNQPQHF
TGTGCCAGCAGCAGCAAGGGCGGGACAGGGAATCAGCCCCAGCATTTT
>NA|TRBV5-6|TRBJ1-5|15|TRBD1
CASSEGWDRRQPQHF
TGTGCCAGCAGTGAAGGATGGGACAGGCGTCAGCCCCAGCATTTT
>once|TRBV5-6|TRBJ2-1|16|TRBD2
CASSRRGAGPWDEQFF
TGTGCCAGCAGCAGGCGGGGGGCGGGACCCTGGGATGAGCAGTTCTTC
>once|TRBV19|TRBJ1-1|14|NA
CASSIISRNTEAFF
TGTGCCAGTAGTATAATCTCACGGAACACTGAAGCTTTCTTT
>once|TRBV18|TRBJ2-1|16|TRBD2
CASSPSGTGGYNEQFF
TGTGCCAGCTCACCAAGCGGGACGGGGGGATACAATGAGCAGTTCTTC
>NA|TRBV11-2|TRBJ2-7|14|NA
CASSFYGRDYEQYF
TGTGCCAGCAGCTTCTATGGGCGTGACTACGAGCAGTACTTC
>NA|TRBV7-2|TRBJ1-5|15|NA
CASSLEVWGNQPQHF
TGTGCCAGCAGCTTGGAAGTCTGGGGAAATCAGCCCCAGCATTTT
>NA|TRBV7-2|TRBJ1-2|16|TRBD1
CASSLGGFTGGSGYTF
TGTGCCAGCAGCTTAGGTGGCTTCACAGGGGGTTCTGGCTACACCTTC
>NA|TRBV2|TRBJ2-5|14|NA
CASNQGGAEETQYF
TGTGCCAGCAACCAAGGGGGGGCGGAGGAGACCCAGTACTTC
>NA|TRBV29-1|TRBJ1-4|13|NA
CSLDGRPNEKLFF
TGCAGCCTTGACGGCAGACCTAATGAAAAACTGTTTTTT
>NA|TRBV5-1|TRBJ1-2|14|TRBD1
CASSEGQGIYGYTF
TGCGCCAGCAGCGAGGGACAGGGGATCTATGGCTACACCTTC
>NA|TRBV5-1|TRBJ2-7|12|NA
CASSSFTYEQYF
TGCGCCAGCAGTTCTTTCACGTACGAGCAGTACTTC
>NA|TRBV18|TRBJ1-5|16|TRBD1
CASSPRQGNSNQPQHF
TGTGCCAGCTCACCGCGACAGGGAAATAGCAATCAGCCCCAGCATTTT
>NA|TRBV2|TRBJ1-1|13|NA
CASSDHRDTEAFF
TGTGCCAGCAGTGACCACAGGGACACTGAAGCTTTCTTT
>few|TRBV5-1|TRBJ2-5|13|TRBD2
CASSTGTTETQYF
TGCGCCAGCAGCACCGGGACTACGGAGACCCAGTACTTC
>NA|TRBV15|TRBJ1-1|11|NA
CATSLRAEAFF
TGTGCCACCTCGCTCAGGGCTGAAGCTTTCTTT
>NA|TRBV4-1|TRBJ2-5|14|NA
CASSQDRARETQYF
TGCGCCAGCAGCCAAGACAGGGCACGGGAGACCCAGTACTTC
>once|TRBV28|TRBJ2-4|13|TRBD2
CASSLGGRGFQYF
TGTGCCAGCAGTTTAGGTGGGAGGGGATTTCAGTACTTC
>NA|TRBV11-2|TRBJ2-1|14|NA
CASRRERAYNEQFF
TGTGCCAGCAGGAGGGAGCGGGCCTACAATGAGCAGTTCTTC
>NA|TRBV7-2|TRBJ1-5|13|NA
CASSSRGNQPQHF
TGTGCCAGCAGCTCGCGAGGCAATCAGCCCCAGCATTTT
>NA|TRBV5-4|TRBJ1-3|15|NA
CASSLDSLSGNTIYF
TGTGCCAGCAGCTTAGACTCTCTCTCTGGAAACACCATATATTTT
>NA|TRBV5-5|TRBJ2-7|15|TRBD2
CASSRLAGSIYEQYF
TGTGCCAGCAGCCGACTAGCGGGGAGTATCTACGAGCAGTACTTC
>NA|TRBV12-5|TRBJ1-4|16|NA
CASGLVRRCTNEKLFF
TGTGCTAGTGGTTTGGTAAGAAGGTGCACTAATGAAAAACTGTTTTTT
>NA|TRBV7-2|TRBJ1-1|12|NA
CASSLDLQGAFF
TGTGCCAGCAGCTTAGACCTTCAGGGAGCTTTCTTT
>NA|TRBV27|TRBJ1-6|13|NA
CASSSYRDSPLHF
TGTGCCAGCAGTTCGTACAGGGATTCACCCCTCCACTTT
>NA|TRBV20-1|TRBJ2-1|11|NA
CSRAVGNEQFF
TGCAGTCGAGCCGTGGGGAATGAGCAGTTCTTC
>NA|TRBV2|TRBJ2-2|15|TRBD1
CASSRSGGSTGELFF
TGTGCCAGCAGTAGGTCAGGGGGTAGCACCGGGGAGCTGTTTTTT
>NA|TRBV15|TRBJ1-2|14|NA
CATSRARRENGYTF
TGTGCCACCAGCAGAGCGCGCAGGGAGAATGGCTACACCTTC
>NA|TRBV7-9|TRBJ2-3|14|NA
CASSPLPSTDTQYF
TGTGCCAGCAGCCCACTACCTAGCACAGATACGCAGTATTTT
>NA|TRBV4-3|TRBJ1-6|16|TRBD1
CASSQDGAGGNSPLHF
TGCGCCAGCAGCCAAGATGGGGCAGGGGGGAATTCACCCCTCCACTTT
>once|TRBV19|TRBJ1-5|15|TRBD1
CASSIEGTGYQPQHF
TGTGCCAGTAGTATAGAGGGGACAGGGTATCAGCCCCAGCATTTT
>NA|TRBV2|TRBJ2-3|15|TRBD2
CASSAGTSRTDTQYF
TGTGCCAGCTCGGCCGGGACTAGCCGCACAGATACGCAGTATTTT
>NA|TRBV28|TRBJ1-4|14|NA
CASGVLGLREKLFF
TGTGCCAGCGGGGTGTTGGGTTTGCGTGAAAAACTGTTTTTT
>NA|TRBV28|TRBJ2-3|16|TRBD1
CASSSAVTGVADTQYF
TGTGCCAGCAGTTCTGCCGTGACAGGGGTGGCAGATACGCAGTATTTT